This record looks at one T cell receptor (beta chain) sequence and its context. What it binds is unknown. The data stem from a study of a mutant IDH1 vaccine in newly diagnosed glioma. Study as a whole: The start of vaccination came 4-6 weeks after radiotherapy alone, or with temozolomide cycles. Standard pretreatment was either radiotherapy, temozolomide, or, for most, radiochemotherapy with temozolomide.

Data came from immunoSEQ multiplex PCR; TCRdb stores just in-frame clones and leaves some out. The sample has approximately 70,000 clones; 75% to 90% are singletons. Looked up from germline, CDR1 is SGHAT and CDR2 is FQNNGV. V shed 5 bases and J 4 bases; nucleotides not matched to a gene: 7. There are 14 residues in the CDR3. Sample time point: week 23, last vaccination. The content of each vaccine dose was 300 ug of mutant IDH1 20-mer peptide, and topical imiquimod accompanied it. Study-wide results and caveats: Most patients, 90% to 95%, showed vaccine-induced immune responses. Changes in top peripheral clonotypes did not appear linked to pseudoprogression.

Sequences were derived from PBMCs, sampled from a glioma patient whose treatment included an IDH1 peptide vaccine. This TCR came from a young man with glioma. This sequence joins TRBV11-2 and TRBJ1-1, with 7 bases lining up with TRBD1. The DNA for the CDR3 is TGTGCCAGCAGCCTGACAGGGTATGGCACTGAAGCTTTCTTT. It yields the protein CASSLTGYGTEAFF.